Shown below are 25 T cell receptor beta chains from a single sample sequenced in a study of T-cell reconstitution after alpha-beta-depleted transplantation in children. Molecular barcoding with unique molecular identifiers was used for the TCRbeta library. TCRdb re-derived calls from the PCR reads in MiXCR, one entry per CDR3 protein. This sample carries approximately 490,000 distinct CDR3 sequences, 10% to 13% of them seen once, and the ten largest clones take about 2%. This specimen was PBMCs, taken before TCRalphabeta/CD19-depleted stem cell transplant. The receptors were gathered from a child younger than 10 with inherited bone marrow failure, due to receive a stem cell transplant.

CDR3 sequence reads: CASSLGRTANNEQFF. The CDR3 DNA reads as TGCGCCAGCAGCTTGGGTCGGACTGCCAATAATGAGCAGTTCTTC. V usage is TRBV5-1 and J usage is TRBJ2-1; a weak D match, TRBD2 (5 bases). In germline, CDR1 is SGHRS, CDR2 YFSETQ. V lost 0 bases, J lost 7 bases, and 14 bases lay in between. This CDR3 contains 15 residues.

With respect to this clonotype: The junction departs from the called germline gene at one end, perhaps through a read error. The gene calls are TRBV7-2 and TRBJ2-1; 12 nucleotides match TRBD2. Germline V CDR1 and CDR2: SGHTA, FQGNSA. The CDR3 is made up of 11 amino acids. The CDR3 loop is CASSLTSGRYF. The CDR3 DNA follows: TGTGCCAGCAGCCTAACTAGCGGGAGGTATTTC.

Ten or more counts support this clonotype. The chain has TRBV20-1 and TRBJ2-3, with TRBD2 as a possible D gene (6 bases). Germline V CDR1 and CDR2: DFQATT, SNEGSKA (reference sequence). The CDR3 totals 15 residues. Trimming removed 3 bases at V and 1 base at J, with 14 bases between. The CDR3 loop is CSASPGALGTDTQYF. The CDR3 DNA reads as TGCAGTGCTAGTCCGGGAGCCCTCGGCACAGATACGCAGTATTTT.

Many counts were recorded for this clonotype. This chain joins TRBV29-1 and TRBJ2-2; perhaps TRBD1 as D (7 bases). Germline CDR1 reads SQVTM; CDR2 reads ANQGSEA. The CDR3 sequence is 15 residues long. V dropped 6 bases and J dropped 3 bases, with 17 bases sitting between them. The CDR3 sequence: CSVRTARGDTGELFF. In DNA form, the CDR3 reads TGCAGCGTCCGAACGGCCAGGGGGGACACCGGGGAGCTGTTTTTT.

This clonotype was seen more than once but under ten times. The chain joins TRBV9 to TRBJ2-1; 8 positions match TRBD2. The CDR3 sequence is 14 residues long. J gave up 7 bases and V 3 bases, and 6 bases lay outside the gene matches. CDR1 is SGDLS, CDR2 YYNGEE, per germline. The CDR3 DNA reads as TGTGCCAGCAGCGAGCCCGGGGGGGGGAATGAGCAGTTCTTC. Its protein is CASSEPGGGNEQFF.

V usage is TRBV18 and J usage is TRBJ2-3; 11 positions match TRBD2. CDR3 length: 16 amino acids. Per the germline V gene, CDR1 is KGHSH and CDR2 is LQKENI. V gave up 3 bases and J gave up 1 base; unmatched junction bases: 3. The CDR3 loop reads CASSPLLAGGTDTQYF. CDR3 DNA sequence: TGTGCCAGCTCACCCTTACTAGCGGGAGGCACAGATACGCAGTATTTT.

This clonotype was counted at least ten times. This chain connects TRBV7-9 to TRBJ2-1; 9 nucleotides line up with TRBD2. This CDR3 is built from 15 residues. The V gene's germline CDR1 is SEHNR and CDR2 FQNEAQ (reference sequence). The ends lost 4 bases at V and 2 bases at J; junction bases unmatched: 3. The CDR3 sequence: CASSSRLAAYNEQFF. CDR3 in DNA: TGTGCCAGCAGCTCGAGACTAGCGGCCTACAATGAGCAGTTCTTC. The complete variable domain, with remaining parts taken from reference TRBV7-9 and TRBJ2-1, reads DTGVSQNPRHKITKRGQNVTFRCDPISEHNRLYWYRQTLGQGPEFLTYFQNEAQLEKSRLLSDRFSAERPKGSFSTLEIQRTEQGDSAMYLCASSSRLAAYNEQFFGPGTRLTVL.

This clonotype was seen a few times. The chain couples TRBV6-2 or TRBV6-3 to TRBJ1-1; no clear D gene. V was trimmed by 2 bases and J by 2 bases, leaving 15 bases between them. Germline V gene sequence: CDR1 MNHEY, CDR2 SVGEGT. The CDR3 has 16 residues. The CDR3 here is CASSYGRPGRNTEAFF. In DNA form, the CDR3 reads TGTGCCAGCAGTTACGGACGTCCCGGCCGTAACACTGAAGCTTTCTTT.

This clonotype was counted at least ten times. V and J are TRBV7-2 and TRBJ2-3; D tentatively fits TRBD1 or TRBD2 (5 bases each). V was pared by 3 bases and J by 5 bases, with 15 bases between. This CDR3 has 15 amino acids. Germline CDR1 and CDR2: SGHTA and FQGNSA. The CDR3 loop is CASSFSSAGGDTQYF. In nucleotides, the CDR3 is TGTGCCAGCAGCTTTAGCAGCGCTGGGGGAGATACGCAGTATTTT.

This clonotype was found a few times. The chain combines TRBV11-2 with TRBJ2-5; TRBD2 matches 7 bases. With V trimmed by 4 bases and J by 5 bases, 7 bases remained unmatched. This CDR3 contains 14 residues. Germline V gene data show CDR1 as SGHAT and CDR2 as FQNNGV. CDR3 residues: CASSSLGEGETQYF. In nucleotides, the CDR3 is TGTGCCAGCAGCTCCCTTGGGGAGGGTGAGACCCAGTACTTC.

This clonotype was observed a few times. V and J are TRBV15 and TRBJ2-6; D is uncertain. From germline, CDR1 is LNHNV and CDR2 YYDKDF (reference sequence). The germline V and J ends were trimmed by 1 base and 0 bases, with 7 bases remaining between them. This CDR3 is built from 16 residues. CDR3 sequence (DNA): TGTGCCACCAGCAGAGTCCGGCTCTCTGGGGCCAACGTCCTGACTTTC. It is translated as CATSRVRLSGANVLTF.

Of note for this clonotype: Relative to the germline gene, one junction end is altered; a read error may explain this. V is TRBV12-3 or TRBV12-4 and J is TRBJ2-1; no definite D call. This CDR3 contains 13 residues. CDR3 coding DNA: TGTGCGAGCACGGCCGTGCATCTCAATGAGCAGTTCTTC. Translated: CASTAVHLNEQFF.

As regards this clonotype: Given a much more abundant clone one base away, this may be a read error. For the CDR3, the DNA is TGTGCCAGCAGCTTGGGGGAATACGGACTAGCGGGAGCAGGGTCCTACAATGAGCAGTTATTC. Translated, it gives CASSLGEYGLAGAGSYNEQLF. The chain has TRBV5-5 and TRBJ2-1, with TRBD2 matching 13 bases. This CDR3 has 21 amino acids. Germline V gene lookup returns CDR1 SGHKS and CDR2 YYEKEE (reference sequence). The full variable domain, rest sourced from reference TRBV5-5 and TRBJ2-1, is DAGVTQSPTHLIKTRGQQVTLRCSPISGHKSVSWYQQVLGQGPQFIFQYYEKEERGRGNFPDRFSARQFPNYSSELNVNALLLGDSALYLCASSLGEYGLAGAGSYNEQLFGPGTRLTVL.

This clonotype was picked up many times. The chain employs TRBV28 and TRBJ2-4; D is tentatively TRBD1 or TRBD2 (5 bases each). The CDR3 has 14 amino acids. The ends were cut back, 8 bases at V and 3 bases at J, with 14 bases in the middle. Germline CDR1 is MDHEN and CDR2 is SYDVKM. The CDR3 protein is CASGGGGNKNIQYF. CDR3 nucleotides: TGTGCCAGCGGGGGTGGTGGCAACAAAAACATTCAGTACTTC.

The CDR3 DNA reads as TGCGCCAGCAGCCGAGGACTAGCGGGAGTCACCGGGGAGCTGTTTTTT. Protein: CASSRGLAGVTGELFF. The chain couples TRBV4-1 to TRBJ2-2; 13 bases line up with TRBD2. This CDR3 has 16 amino acids. V trimming: 4 bases; J trimming: 4 bases; junction bases outside the gene matches: 3. Germline CDR1 is MGHRA and CDR2 is YSYEKL.

This clonotype was recorded at least ten times. This chain connects TRBV5-6 to TRBJ2-3; D may be TRBD2 (5 bases). Between the trimmed V and J ends, which lost 4 bases and 0 bases, there was a span of 12 bases. The CDR3 is 15 amino acids. The germline V gene has CDR1 SGHDT and CDR2 YYEEEE. The CDR3 region is CASSPSPGSTDTQYF. For the CDR3, the DNA is TGTGCCAGCAGCCCAAGTCCGGGGAGCACAGATACGCAGTATTTT. The entire variable domain, with the rest obtained from reference TRBV5-6 and TRBJ2-3, is as follows: DAGVTQSPTHLIKTRGQQVTLRCSPKSGHDTVSWYQQALGQGPQFIFQYYEEEERQRGNFPDRFSGHQFPNYSSELNVNALLLGDSALYLCASSPSPGSTDTQYFGPGTRLTVL.

Ten or more counts support this clonotype. V gene TRBV20-1 combines with J gene TRBJ2-2; TRBD2 might be the D (7 bases). Germline V gives CDR1 DFQATT, CDR2 SNEGSKA (reference sequence). The length of the CDR3 is 16 residues. Trimming removed 3 bases from V and 1 base from J, with 15 bases in between. The CDR3 DNA follows: TGCAGTGCTAGCCCCCGGGGGGCGGGGAACACCGGGGAGCTGTTTTTT. Translated, it gives CSASPRGAGNTGELFF.

In the case of this clonotype: At one of its ends the junction is not consistent with the germline gene, which may arise from a read error. CDR3 region: CSAIVGPDLMREQYF. Here the CDR3 DNA reads TGCAGCGCTATCGTGGGACCCGATTTAATGAGGGAGCAGTACTTC. The chain recombines TRBV20-1 with TRBJ2-7, with D perhaps assigned TRBD1 or TRBD2 (5 bases each). CDR3 size: 15 residues. Germline V lookup: CDR1 DFQATT, CDR2 SNEGSKA (reference sequence).

In its sample, this clonotype was seen a few times. The chain has TRBV30 and TRBJ2-7; 10 positions match TRBD1. Germline CDR1 and CDR2: GTSNPN and SVGIG (reference sequence). The CDR3 has 14 amino acids. V trimming: 4 bases; J trimming: 6 bases; junction bases outside the gene matches: 9. CDR3 loop: CAWTAGTGAGEQYF. Written as DNA, the CDR3 is TGTGCCTGGACGGCTGGGACAGGGGCCGGCGAGCAGTACTTC.

The chain employs TRBV6-5 and TRBJ2-1, with 7 positions matching TRBD2. Unmatched junction bases numbered 13, after V lost 5 bases and J lost 6 bases. From germline, CDR1 is MNHEY and CDR2 SVGAGI. The CDR3 is 16 amino acids. The CDR3 sequence: CASSNRLATGGNEQFF. The CDR3 DNA follows: TGTGCCAGCAGTAACCGACTAGCCACCGGGGGCAATGAGCAGTTCTTC.

The table lists this clonotype with many counts. The chain couples TRBV10-1 to TRBJ1-1, with 9 bases identical to TRBD1. Germline trimming cut 5 bases from V and 1 base from J; bases unmatched to any gene: 2. The CDR3 runs 14 residues. Germline assignment: CDR1 WNHNN and CDR2 SYGVQD (reference sequence). The CDR3 protein is CASSRDRANTEAFF. In nucleotides, the CDR3 is TGCGCCAGCAGTCGGGACAGGGCGAACACTGAAGCTTTCTTT.

This clonotype was observed many times. The V call is TRBV4-3, the J call TRBJ2-3, with 13 bases matching TRBD2. The CDR3 has 16 residues. Trimming cost V 4 bases and J 1 base; bases outside gene matches: 2. In germline, CDR1 is LGHNA, CDR2 YSLEER. The CDR3 region is CASSPGLAGGTDTQYF. The CDR3 DNA sequence: TGCGCCAGCAGCCCAGGACTAGCGGGAGGCACAGATACGCAGTATTTT.

Many counts were recorded for this clonotype. The genes are TRBV6-1 and TRBJ1-5; no firm D call. The germline V and J ends were trimmed by 5 bases and 1 base, with 9 bases remaining between them. From germline, CDR1 is MNHNS and CDR2 SASEGT. The CDR3 sequence is 14 residues long. For the CDR3, the DNA is TGTGCCAGCAGTCCCGGCATCAGCAATCAGCCCCAGCATTTT. Protein: CASSPGISNQPQHF.

At least ten counts were recorded for this clonotype. The rearrangement uses TRBV20-1 and TRBJ2-7; TRBD2 matches 9 bases. Germline-derived CDR1 and CDR2 are DFQATT and SNEGSKA (reference sequence). This CDR3 is 13 amino acids long. V trimming: 5 bases; J trimming: 4 bases; junction bases outside the gene matches: 6. CDR3 sequence: CSAQAGGWYEQYF. CDR3 bases: TGCAGTGCTCAAGCGGGAGGTTGGTACGAGCAGTACTTC.

A few counts support this clonotype. The rearrangement links TRBV27 to TRBJ1-5; D remains unclear. The V gene lost 6 bases and the J gene lost 0 bases, with 6 bases spanning the gap. The CDR3 is 13 amino acids. Germline V CDR1 and CDR2: MNHEY, SMNVEV (reference sequence). As DNA, the CDR3 is TGTGCCAGCAGCCCGACTAGCAATCAGCCCCAGCATTTT. This gives the protein CASSPTSNQPQHF.